This TCR beta chain was retrieved from a study of cytomegalovirus exposure and HLA in healthy donors. The CDR3 extends over 15 amino acids. Trimming stripped 0 bases from V and 5 bases from J, with 11 bases between. CDR1 is SGHNT and CDR2 is YYREEE in the germline V gene (reference sequence). It was with 60 Vbeta and 13 Jbeta primers that the PCR ran. Authors' data handling: In a later analysis, of 79 million or so unique beta chains, around 9.9 million appeared in at least two donors. Sequenced by immunoSEQ multiplex PCR; TCRdb stores in-frame clones only, minus some. V and J calls and clone size are copied from that table; D and trimming were computed from the DNA. This table has hundreds of thousands of clones, more than 60% appearing once. Overall study results and limits: It was reported in a later analysis that an Asian-associated ancestry cluster showed fewer N-insertions than the approximately 670-donor mean. Sequencing depth roughly uniform across donors was assumed in presence/absence analyses.

Worth noting for this clone: The antigen is unknown.

The source is a girl aged 2-9 years in good health and CMV-seronegative. V is TRBV5-4 and J is TRBJ1-4; D is uncertain. Sequenced: PBMCs. As DNA, the CDR3 is TGTGCCAGCAGCTTGGGGGAGGTACGGAATGAAAAACTGTTTTTT. Protein: CASSLGEVRNEKLFF. The full variable domain, completed using reference TRBV5-4 and TRBJ1-4, is ETGVTQSPTHLIKTRGQQVTLRCSSQSGHNTVSWYQQALGQGPQFIFQYYREEENGRGNFPPRFSGLQFPNYSSELNVNALELDDSALYLCASSLGEVRNEKLFFGSGTQLSVL.